This T cell receptor (beta chain) is from a study of PD-1 blockade in classical Hodgkin lymphoma. TCRdb's copy holds only in-frame clones and misses some; the assay was immunoSEQ multiplex PCR. The top ten clones hold 2% to 3% of a sample with 18,000 or so clones, just over 70% of them seen once. Points from the study as a whole: Compared with baseline, CD4+ but not CD8+ TCR diversity had risen significantly by C4D1.

Remarks on this clone: No antigen is known for it.

Documented time point: cycle 4 day 1 (C4D1), after less than 7 weeks of nivolumab. Every patient relapsed after autologous stem cell transplantation, and brentuximab vedotin exposure varied. Out of thawed PBMCs, magnetic negative selection purified CD4+ T cells. Germline V gene sequence: CDR1 SGHTA, CDR2 FQGNSA. Trimming took 6 bases from V and 3 from J, leaving 5 bases between them. The CDR3 is 11 amino acids. The sequences come from CD4+ T cells from blood, collected before the fourth cycle of nivolumab. The clonotype comes from a human donor with classical Hodgkin lymphoma. The chain employs TRBV7-2 and TRBJ1-2; D not certain. Written as DNA, the CDR3 is TGTGCCAGCAGTTGGGACTATGGCTACACCTTC. This codes for CASSWDYGYTF.